This TCR beta chain originates from a study of control samples from healthy donors and cancer patients. Trimming cost V 6 bases and J 4 bases; bases outside gene matches: 15. The CDR3 consists of 17 residues. Germline CDR1 and CDR2: MDHEN and SYDVKM. Repertoires were generated with immunoSEQ multiplex PCR, while TCRdb's copy carries only in-frame clones and drops some. The data hold approximately 87,000 clones, with roughly 86% observed a single time. This receptor was taken from a woman aged 45-60 years in good health. Source material: blood. The chain is built from TRBV28 and TRBJ2-7, with 10 bases identical to TRBD2. CDR3 protein: CASSRYGLAGALYEQYF. The CDR3 DNA sequence: TGTGCCAGCAGCCGTTATGGGCTAGCGGGAGCTCTATACGAGCAGTACTTC.